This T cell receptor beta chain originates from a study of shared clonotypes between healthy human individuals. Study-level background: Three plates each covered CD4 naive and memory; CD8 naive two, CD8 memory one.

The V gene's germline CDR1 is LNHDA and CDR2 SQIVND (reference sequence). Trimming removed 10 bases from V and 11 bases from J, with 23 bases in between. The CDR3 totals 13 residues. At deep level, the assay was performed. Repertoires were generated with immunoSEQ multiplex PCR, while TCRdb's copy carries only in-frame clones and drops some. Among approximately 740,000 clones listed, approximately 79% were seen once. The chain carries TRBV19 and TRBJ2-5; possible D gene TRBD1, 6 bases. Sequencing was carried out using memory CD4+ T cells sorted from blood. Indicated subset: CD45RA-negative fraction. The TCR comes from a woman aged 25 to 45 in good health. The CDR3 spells CATRPGHKKEQYF. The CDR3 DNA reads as TGTGCCACCCGACCGGGACACAAGAAGGAGCAGTACTTC.